This T cell receptor (beta chain) originates from a study of molecular identifiers for immune sequencing clone quantification. Study-level information: In replicates, RNA from 20,000 or 100,000 naive CD8 cells was split five ways, four sequenced. Broader study findings: Among effectors, clones above 20 RNA copies held over 99% of molecules; among naive cells, under 1%. Among some 1.1 million naive cells, spiked Jurkat TCR RNA from a single cell was reportedly detectable.

The CD8+CD4-CCR7+CD45RA+ phenotype defined the sorted naive CD8 T cells. In TCRdb, the PCR reads were re-called with MiXCR into one record per CDR3 protein. The data contain some 320,000 distinct CDR3 sequences, around 21% of them singletons. As concerns this clonotype: The antigen is not known. A much larger clonotype is one base distant, so this may be a read error.

The source is a human donor in good health. Some libraries in this study had Jurkat cell RNA spiked in. The sample taken for sequencing was naive CD8+ T cells from blood, with Jurkat cell RNA spiked in. Specified subset: FACS-sorted CD8+CD4-CCR7+CD45RA+ naive T cells.

The CDR3 DNA sequence: TGTGCCTGGAGAGGGGGCGCGAGCTCCTGCAATGAGCAGTTCTTC. It specifies CAWRGGASSCNEQFF. The chain recombines TRBV30 with TRBJ2-1, with 7 bases lining up with TRBD1. The CDR3 totals 15 residues. CDR1 is GTSNPN and CDR2 is SVGIG in the germline V gene (reference sequence).